This T cell receptor beta chain was identified during a study of T cell changes during pregnancy in multiple sclerosis. The assay was immunoSEQ multiplex PCR, and TCRdb's table has in-frame clones only and misses some. The sample contains some 37,000 clones, around 90% of which appear only once. Germline V CDR1 and CDR2: SGHNT, YYREEE (reference sequence). Trimming shortened V by 4 bases and J by 0 bases, and 11 bases separated the two germline ends. CDR3 length equals 15 residues. The chain links TRBV5-4 to TRBJ2-1, with D possibly TRBD1 on 5 matching bases. The specimen comprised CD8+ T cells from peripheral blood mononuclear cells, sampled after pregnancy. The sequence came from a female donor with multiple sclerosis, enrolled in a pregnancy study. CDR3 DNA sequence: TGTGCCAGCAGCATCTGGACACCCTCCTACAATGAGCAGTTCTTC. Its protein product is CASSIWTPSYNEQFF.